The 25 T cell receptor beta chains in this list originate from one sample, sequenced in a study of blood T cell repertoires in COVID-19. The method was immunoSEQ multiplex PCR; TCRdb's version includes in-frame clones alone and lacks a portion of them. The sample carries more than 200,000 clones, around 87% recorded once. The material sequenced was PBMCs or T cells enriched from blood (not recorded which). Source of these receptors: a woman in her 50s who had recovered from COVID-19.

The J gene is TRBJ2-1, the V gene TRBV20-1, with TRBD2 as a possible D gene (5 bases). The CDR3 loop spans 11 amino acids. The V gene's germline CDR1 is DFQATT and CDR2 SNEGSKA (reference sequence). The V end was cut by 1 base, the J end by 12 bases, with 10 bases between. The chain's CDR3 is CSARVSEGQFF. CDR3 DNA: TGCAGTGCTAGAGTATCCGAGGGGCAGTTCTTC.

The chain links TRBV19 to TRBJ2-1; no clear D. Germline CDR1 reads LNHDA; CDR2 reads SQIVND (reference sequence). V was trimmed by 3 bases and J by 6 bases, leaving 3 bases between them. CDR3 length: 11 amino acids. The CDR3: CASSIGNEQFF. As DNA, the CDR3 is TGTGCCAGTAGTATCGGCAATGAGCAGTTCTTC.

The chain couples TRBV21-1 to TRBJ2-1; the D segment call TRBD2 is taken from the table without a DNA check. TRBV21-1 has pseudogene status. This CDR3 has 16 amino acids. The CDR3 coding sequence is TGTGCCAGCAGCAAAGGTTTCAGCGTGCCCTACAATGAGCAGTTCTTC. This sequence encodes CASSKGFSVPYNEQFF.

The chain combines TRBV27 with TRBJ1-5, with 12 bases aligning to TRBD1. Germline loops: CDR1 MNHEY, CDR2 SMNVEV (reference sequence). CDR3 length: 15 residues. Trimming at V came to 6 bases and at J to 5 bases, leaving 5 bases not matched to a gene. The DNA of the CDR3 is TGTGCCAGCAGACTGGGACAGGGGGCCTATCAGCCCCAGCATTTT. This sequence encodes CASRLGQGAYQPQHF.

This sequence joins TRBV4-1 and TRBJ2-1; TRBD2 matches 7 bases. This CDR3 spans 15 amino acids. CDR1 is MGHRA, CDR2 YSYEKL, per germline. The ends lost 4 bases at V and 4 bases at J; junction bases unmatched: 7. The CDR3 sequence is CASSRAGEGYNEQFF. For the CDR3, the DNA is TGCGCCAGCAGCCGGGCGGGAGAAGGGTACAATGAGCAGTTCTTC.

The chain employs TRBV6-5 and TRBJ2-7; 15 bases match TRBD2. CDR3 length: 14 residues. CDR1 is MNHEY and CDR2 is SVGAGI in the germline V gene. J lost 7 bases, V lost 5 bases, and 3 bases had no gene match. CDR3 amino acids: CASSMGLAGGEQYF. The CDR3 coding sequence is TGTGCCAGCAGTATGGGACTAGCGGGAGGTGAGCAGTACTTC.

This clone was picked up one time. The chain recombines TRBV11-2 with TRBJ2-7; TRBD2 matches 10 bases. CDR1 SGHAT and CDR2 FQNNGV come from the germline V gene. The V gene end was trimmed by 7 bases and the J gene end by 4 bases; junction bases not matched to a gene: 4. The CDR3 has 13 amino acids. CDR3 in DNA: TGTGCCAGCACCTGGACTAGCGGATACGAGCAGTACTTC. Translated, it gives CASTWTSGYEQYF.

The chain uses TRBV5-5 and TRBJ1-1; TRBD1 agrees at 9 bases. The germline V gene has CDR1 SGHKS and CDR2 YYEKEE (reference sequence). The V gene end was trimmed by 0 bases and the J gene end by 5 bases; junction bases not matched to a gene: 11. This CDR3 is built from 17 residues. The CDR3 protein is CASSLGTGVKPLTEAFF. CDR3 sequence (DNA): TGTGCCAGCAGCTTGGGGACAGGGGTTAAGCCCCTTACTGAAGCTTTCTTT.

V usage is TRBV11-2 and J usage is TRBJ1-2; D possibly corresponds to TRBD1 (6 bases). Trimming took off 5 bases at V and 4 bases at J, with 11 bases between the two ends. Germline V lookup: CDR1 SGHAT, CDR2 FQNNGV. CDR3 length: 13 residues. For the CDR3, the DNA is TGTGCCAGCAGCCCACTCAGGGGCTATGGCTACACCTTC. Translating it yields CASSPLRGYGYTF.

V gene TRBV4-1 combines with J gene TRBJ2-1, with D possibly matching TRBD1 (5 bases). V lost 4 bases and J lost 6, with 16 bases in between. The germline gives CDR1 MGHRA, CDR2 YSYEKL. The length of the CDR3 is 15 residues. The CDR3 loop is CASSLTQGLGNEQFF. DNA of the CDR3: TGCGCCAGCAGCCTAACCCAGGGTCTGGGCAATGAGCAGTTCTTC.

This rearrangement joins TRBV7-8 to TRBJ2-3; 8 bases agree with TRBD2. CDR3 length: 14 amino acids. Trimming removed 5 bases from V and 2 bases from J; junction bases left unmatched: 3. CDR1 is SGHVS and CDR2 is FQNEAQ in the germline V gene. The CDR3 spells CASSLGGATDTQYF. CDR3 DNA: TGTGCCAGCAGCCTCGGGGGGGCCACAGATACGCAGTATTTT.

The chain joins TRBV9 to TRBJ2-2; 8 positions agree with TRBD2. CDR1 SGDLS and CDR2 YYNGEE come from the germline V gene. This CDR3 spans 14 amino acids. Unmatched junction bases numbered 0, after V lost 4 bases and J lost 1 base. The CDR3 coding sequence is TGTGCCAGCAGCACTAGCGGGAACACCGGGGAGCTGTTTTTT. Protein sequence: CASSTSGNTGELFF.

V is TRBV11-2 and J is TRBJ2-7, with D perhaps matching TRBD2 (6 bases). Germline values: CDR1 SGHAT, CDR2 FQNNGV. The CDR3 is made up of 14 amino acids. Between the trimmed V and J ends, which lost 1 base and 11 bases, there was a span of 18 bases. CDR3 region: CASSLGPSGTQEYF. In nucleotides, the CDR3 is TGTGCCAGCAGCTTAGGCCCTTCCGGGACTCAGGAGTACTTC.

The J gene is TRBJ2-1, the V gene TRBV12-3 or TRBV12-4, with a possible D match to TRBD1 (5 bases). The CDR3 spans 13 residues. Trimming took 3 bases from V and 7 from J, leaving 10 bases between them. CDR3 protein: CASSFQGLNEQFF. As DNA, the CDR3 is TGTGCCAGCAGTTTTCAGGGTTTGAATGAGCAGTTCTTC.

This chain connects TRBV6-5 to TRBJ2-7, with 7 bases identical to TRBD1. The CDR3 is 15 residues long. Trimming removed 5 bases from V and 0 bases from J; junction bases left unmatched: 7. Germline CDR1 is MNHEY and CDR2 is SVGAGI. The chain's CDR3 is CASSIGTEVSYEQYF. The CDR3, as DNA: TGTGCCAGCAGTATAGGGACAGAAGTCTCCTACGAGCAGTACTTC.

This chain joins TRBV11-2 and TRBJ1-2; D unclear. Per the germline V gene, CDR1 is SGHAT and CDR2 is FQNNGV. Trimming left V 3 bases short and J 2 bases short, with 13 bases between. CDR3 length: 15 amino acids. The CDR3 here is CASSLGHQANYGYTF. DNA for the CDR3: TGTGCCAGCAGCTTGGGCCATCAGGCAAACTATGGCTACACCTTC.

This clone was recorded once. This chain joins TRBV13 and TRBJ2-1; 10 positions agree with TRBD2. The CDR3 consists of 17 residues. J lost 0 bases, V lost 3 bases, and 5 bases had no gene match. Germline-derived CDR1 and CDR2 are PRHDT and FYEKMQ (reference sequence). This CDR3 is CASSFGSGRASYNEQFF. CDR3 bases: TGTGCCAGCAGCTTCGGCAGCGGGAGGGCCTCCTACAATGAGCAGTTCTTC.

CDR3: CASSIRGITEAFF. The CDR3 DNA is TGTGCCAGTAGTATAAGGGGTATAACTGAAGCTTTCTTT. The chain links TRBV19 to TRBJ1-1; perhaps TRBD1 as D (5 bases). Germline V CDR1 and CDR2: LNHDA, SQIVND (reference sequence). V dropped 2 bases and J dropped 5 bases, with 9 bases sitting between them. This CDR3 has 13 residues.

The chain is built from TRBV6-5 and TRBJ1-2; weak D call: TRBD1 (6 bases). The CDR3 covers 15 residues. The V end lost 6 bases, the J end lost 8 bases, and 22 bases lay between the germline ends. Germline V lookup: CDR1 MNHEY, CDR2 SVGAGI. Here the CDR3 reads CASRRRGQVYWGYTF. The CDR3 DNA follows: TGTGCCAGCAGGCGCAGGGGACAAGTCTATTGGGGCTACACCTTC.

This chain connects TRBV21-1 to TRBJ2-5; TRBD2 is taken as the D call from the table, unchecked against the DNA. TRBV21-1 is designated a pseudogene. This CDR3 comprises 18 residues. CDR3 in amino acids: CASSKKADRTSGRKAQYF. The DNA for the CDR3 is TGTGCCAGCAGCAAAAAGGCGGATCGGACTAGCGGGAGGAAGGCCCAGTACTTC.

The rearrangement joins TRBV29-1 to TRBJ1-1; 8 bases map to TRBD1. V was pared by 0 bases and J by 6 bases, with 15 bases of the junction left unmatched. This CDR3 has 17 amino acids. Germline values: CDR1 SQVTM, CDR2 ANQGSEA. CDR3 sequence: CSVEDSTGQGARAEAFF. The CDR3 DNA is TGCAGCGTTGAAGATTCGACGGGGCAGGGGGCGAGGGCTGAAGCTTTCTTT. Full variable domain (outside the CDR3, taken from reference TRBV29-1 and TRBJ1-1): SAVISQKPSRDICQRGTSLTIQCQVDSQVTMMFWYRQQPGQSLTLIATANQGSEATYESGFVIDKFPISRPNLTFSTLTVSNMSPEDSSIYLCSVEDSTGQGARAEAFFGQGTRLTVV.

V gene TRBV6-6 combines with J gene TRBJ2-7, with TRBD1 matching 9 bases. Germline V gene lookup returns CDR1 MNHNY and CDR2 SVGAGI (reference sequence). J lost 4 bases, V lost 7 bases, and 5 bases had no gene match. CDR3 length equals 13 residues. This CDR3 reads CASNTGQGYEQYF. CDR3 bases: TGTGCCAGCAACACGGGACAGGGATACGAGCAGTACTTC.

This clone was seen a handful of times. V gene TRBV28 combines with J gene TRBJ1-5, with D perhaps TRBD1 (5 bases). The V and J ends lost 5 bases and 6 bases respectively, with 14 bases between them. The CDR3 has 14 residues. Germline V gene lookup returns CDR1 MDHEN and CDR2 SYDVKM. CDR3 amino acids: CASSRGGSSQPQHF. The CDR3 region has the DNA TGTGCCAGCAGTCGTGGGGGGTCCAGTCAGCCCCAGCATTTT.

The rearrangement links TRBV15 to TRBJ2-7; 11 nucleotides match TRBD2. The CDR3 totals 18 residues. The ends lost 1 base at V and 0 bases at J; junction bases unmatched: 8. Germline V lookup: CDR1 LNHNV, CDR2 YYDKDF (reference sequence). CDR3 bases: TGTGCCACCAGCAGAGCCGGACTAGCGGGCCCGAGCTCCTACGAGCAGTACTTC. As protein: CATSRAGLAGPSSYEQYF.

This clone has just a few counts. The chain joins TRBV19 to TRBJ1-1; D is unresolved. V lost 7 bases and J 4 bases, leaving 16 bases between the germline ends. The CDR3 length is 14 residues. Looked up from germline, CDR1 is LNHDA and CDR2 is SQIVND (reference sequence). The CDR3 loop is CASTTSGWSTEAFF. The DNA of the CDR3 is TGTGCCAGTACAACGTCGGGATGGAGCACTGAAGCTTTCTTT.